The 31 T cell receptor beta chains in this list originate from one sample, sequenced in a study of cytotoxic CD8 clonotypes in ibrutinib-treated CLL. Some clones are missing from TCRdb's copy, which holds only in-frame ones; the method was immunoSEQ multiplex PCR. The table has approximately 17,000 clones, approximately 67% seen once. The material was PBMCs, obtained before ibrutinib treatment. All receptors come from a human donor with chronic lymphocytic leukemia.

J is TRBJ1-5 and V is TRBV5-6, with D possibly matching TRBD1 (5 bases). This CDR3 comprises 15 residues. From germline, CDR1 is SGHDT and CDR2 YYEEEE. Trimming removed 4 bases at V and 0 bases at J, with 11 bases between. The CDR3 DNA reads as TGTGCCAGCAGCATATACAGGAATAGCAATCAGCCCCAGCATTTT. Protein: CASSIYRNSNQPQHF.

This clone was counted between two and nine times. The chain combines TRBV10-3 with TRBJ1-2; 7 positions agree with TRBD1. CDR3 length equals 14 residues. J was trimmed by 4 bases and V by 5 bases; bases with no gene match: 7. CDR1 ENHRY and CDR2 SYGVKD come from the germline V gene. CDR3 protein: CAISFTGVGYGYTF. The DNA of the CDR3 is TGTGCCATCAGTTTTACAGGGGTTGGCTATGGCTACACCTTC.

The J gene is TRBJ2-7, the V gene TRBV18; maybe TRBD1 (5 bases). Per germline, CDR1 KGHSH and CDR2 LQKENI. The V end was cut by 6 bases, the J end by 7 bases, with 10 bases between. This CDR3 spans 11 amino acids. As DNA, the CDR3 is TGTGCCAGCTCTCTAAAGGGGGAGCAGTACTTC. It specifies CASSLKGEQYF.

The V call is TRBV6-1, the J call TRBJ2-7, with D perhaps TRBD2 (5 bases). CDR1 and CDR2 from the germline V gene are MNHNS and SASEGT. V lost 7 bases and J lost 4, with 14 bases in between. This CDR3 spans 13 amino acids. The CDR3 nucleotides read TGTGCCAGCACCAGGATCGGGAAATACGAGCAGTACTTC. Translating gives CASTRIGKYEQYF.

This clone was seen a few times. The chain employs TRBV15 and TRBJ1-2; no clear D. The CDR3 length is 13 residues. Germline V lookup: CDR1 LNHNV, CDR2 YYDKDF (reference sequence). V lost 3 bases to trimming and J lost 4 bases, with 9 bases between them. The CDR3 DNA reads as TGTGCCACCAGCAGCGGGCCCCTCTATGGCTACACCTTC. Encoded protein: CATSSGPLYGYTF.

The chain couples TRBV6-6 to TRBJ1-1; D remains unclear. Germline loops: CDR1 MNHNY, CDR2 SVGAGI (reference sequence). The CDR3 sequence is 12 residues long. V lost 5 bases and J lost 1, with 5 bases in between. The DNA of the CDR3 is TGTGCCAGCAGTGGTACGAACACTGAAGCTTTCTTT. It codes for CASSGTNTEAFF.

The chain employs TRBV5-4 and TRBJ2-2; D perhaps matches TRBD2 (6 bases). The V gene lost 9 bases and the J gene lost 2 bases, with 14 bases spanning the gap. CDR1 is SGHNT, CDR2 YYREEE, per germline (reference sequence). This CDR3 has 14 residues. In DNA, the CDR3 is TGTGCCACCAGAGGGACTTCTAACACCGGGGAGCTGTTTTTT. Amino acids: CATRGTSNTGELFF.

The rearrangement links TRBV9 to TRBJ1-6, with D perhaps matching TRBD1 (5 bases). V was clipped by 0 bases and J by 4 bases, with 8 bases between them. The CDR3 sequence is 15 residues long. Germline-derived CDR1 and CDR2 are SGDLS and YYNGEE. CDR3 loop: CASSVGQGYNSPLHF. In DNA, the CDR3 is TGTGCCAGCAGCGTAGGTCAGGGATATAATTCACCCCTCCACTTT.

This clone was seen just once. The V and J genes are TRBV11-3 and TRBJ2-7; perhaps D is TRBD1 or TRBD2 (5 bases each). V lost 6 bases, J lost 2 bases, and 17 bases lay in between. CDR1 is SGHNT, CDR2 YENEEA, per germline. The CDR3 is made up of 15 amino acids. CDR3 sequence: CASRLGRETPYEQYF. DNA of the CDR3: TGTGCCAGCAGGTTGGGCAGGGAGACCCCCTACGAGCAGTACTTC.

CDR3 sequence: CASSELAGGEETQYF. In DNA, the CDR3 is TGCGCCAGCAGTGAACTAGCGGGGGGCGAAGAGACCCAGTACTTC. The chain links TRBV10-1 to TRBJ2-5, with TRBD2 matching over 12 bases. The germline gives CDR1 WNHNN, CDR2 SYGVQD (reference sequence). The length of the CDR3 is 15 residues. Unmatched junction bases numbered 2, after V lost 3 bases and J lost 3 bases.

The CDR3 reads CASSRRGSGANVLTF. The CDR3 DNA follows: TGTGCCAGCAGCCGCCGGGGTTCCGGGGCCAACGTCCTGACTTTC. The chain uses TRBV7-6 and TRBJ2-6, with TRBD2 as a possible D gene (5 bases). Germline CDR1 SGHVS, CDR2 FNYEAQ. The CDR3 sequence is 15 residues long. Trimming shortened V by 5 bases and J by 4 bases, and 12 bases separated the two germline ends.

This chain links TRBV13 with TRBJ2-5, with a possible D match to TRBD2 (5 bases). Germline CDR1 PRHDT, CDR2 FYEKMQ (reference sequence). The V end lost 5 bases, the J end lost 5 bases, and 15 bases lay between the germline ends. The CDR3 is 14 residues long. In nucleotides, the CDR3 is TGTGCCAGCAGCAGGAAGACTGGGGAGGAGACCCAGTACTTC. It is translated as CASSRKTGEETQYF.

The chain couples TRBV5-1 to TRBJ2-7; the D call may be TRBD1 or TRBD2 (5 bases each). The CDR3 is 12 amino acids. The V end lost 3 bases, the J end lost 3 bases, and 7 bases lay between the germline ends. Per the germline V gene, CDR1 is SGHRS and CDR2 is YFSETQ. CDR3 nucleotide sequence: TGCGCCAGCAGCTGGGACCGCTACGAGCAGTACTTC. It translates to CASSWDRYEQYF.

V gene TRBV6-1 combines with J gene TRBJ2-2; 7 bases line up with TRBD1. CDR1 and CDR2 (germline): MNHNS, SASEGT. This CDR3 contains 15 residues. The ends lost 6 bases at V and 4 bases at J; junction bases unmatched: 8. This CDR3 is CASSLTGARTGELFF. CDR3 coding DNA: TGTGCCAGCAGCCTTACAGGGGCGCGCACCGGGGAGCTGTTTTTT.

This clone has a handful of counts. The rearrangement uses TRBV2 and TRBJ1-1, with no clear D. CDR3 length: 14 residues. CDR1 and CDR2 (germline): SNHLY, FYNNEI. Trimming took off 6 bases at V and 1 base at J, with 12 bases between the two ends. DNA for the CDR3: TGTGCCAGCAGAGGACCGGGTGGGAACACTGAAGCTTTCTTT. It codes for CASRGPGGNTEAFF.

The CDR3 region is CASSSYRGWVETQYF. The CDR3 nucleotides are TGTGCCAGCAGCTCCTACAGGGGTTGGGTAGAGACCCAGTACTTC. This sequence joins TRBV7-9 and TRBJ2-5; 7 bases are a match to TRBD1. The CDR3 has 15 residues. Trimming at V came to 4 bases and at J to 4 bases, leaving 9 bases not matched to a gene. Germline V gene lookup returns CDR1 SEHNR and CDR2 FQNEAQ (reference sequence).

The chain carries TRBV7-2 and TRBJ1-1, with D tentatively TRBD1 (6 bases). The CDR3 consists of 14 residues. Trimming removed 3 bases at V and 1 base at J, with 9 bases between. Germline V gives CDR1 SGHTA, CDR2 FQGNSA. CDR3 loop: CASSFRGPNTEAFF. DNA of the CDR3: TGTGCCAGCAGCTTCAGGGGACCGAACACTGAAGCTTTCTTT.

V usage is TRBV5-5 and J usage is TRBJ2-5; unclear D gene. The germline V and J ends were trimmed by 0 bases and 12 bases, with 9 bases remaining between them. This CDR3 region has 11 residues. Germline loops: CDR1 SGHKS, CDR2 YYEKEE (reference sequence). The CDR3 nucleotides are TGTGCCAGCAGCTTGGTGGGTGTCGAGTACTTC. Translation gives CASSLVGVEYF. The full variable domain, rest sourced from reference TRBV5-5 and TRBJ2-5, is DAGVTQSPTHLIKTRGQQVTLRCSPISGHKSVSWYQQVLGQGPQFIFQYYEKEERGRGNFPDRFSARQFPNYSSELNVNALLLGDSALYLCASSLVGVEYFGPGTRLLVL.

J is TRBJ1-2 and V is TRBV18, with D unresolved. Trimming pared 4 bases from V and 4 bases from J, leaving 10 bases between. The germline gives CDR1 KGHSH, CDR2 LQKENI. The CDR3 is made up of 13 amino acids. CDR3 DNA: TGTGCCAGCTCACTGAGGATTTCCTATGGCTACACCTTC. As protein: CASSLRISYGYTF.

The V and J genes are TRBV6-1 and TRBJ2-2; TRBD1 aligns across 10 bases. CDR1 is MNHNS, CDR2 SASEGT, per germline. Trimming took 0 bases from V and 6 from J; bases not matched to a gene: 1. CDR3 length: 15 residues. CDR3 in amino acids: CASSEADRGAGELFF. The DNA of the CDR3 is TGTGCCAGCAGTGAAGCGGACAGGGGGGCCGGGGAGCTGTTTTTT.

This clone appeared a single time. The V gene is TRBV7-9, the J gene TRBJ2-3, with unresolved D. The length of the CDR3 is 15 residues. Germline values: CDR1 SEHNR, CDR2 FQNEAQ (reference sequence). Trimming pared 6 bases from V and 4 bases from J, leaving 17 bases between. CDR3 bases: TGTGCCAGCAGTCACTCGCGGCCCCAGCCAGATACGCAGTATTTT. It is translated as CASSHSRPQPDTQYF.

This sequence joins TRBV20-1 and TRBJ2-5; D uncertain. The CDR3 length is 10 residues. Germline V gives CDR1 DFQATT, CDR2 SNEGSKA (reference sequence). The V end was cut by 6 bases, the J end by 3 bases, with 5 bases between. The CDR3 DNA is TGCAGTGCCCCTGAAGAGACCCAGTACTTC. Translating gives CSAPEETQYF.

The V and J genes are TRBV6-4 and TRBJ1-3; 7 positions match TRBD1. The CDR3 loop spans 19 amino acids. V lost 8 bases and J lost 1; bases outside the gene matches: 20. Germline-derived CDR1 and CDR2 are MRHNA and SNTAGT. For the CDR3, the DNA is TGTGCCAGCGGAGCCCAGGGGGGGCAAGTACCTTTATCTGGAAACACCATATATTTT. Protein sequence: CASGAQGGQVPLSGNTIYF.

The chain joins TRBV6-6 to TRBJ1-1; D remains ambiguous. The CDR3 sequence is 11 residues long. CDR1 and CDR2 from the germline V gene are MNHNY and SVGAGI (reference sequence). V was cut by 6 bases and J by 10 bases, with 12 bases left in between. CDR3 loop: CASSPPGGAFF. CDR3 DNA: TGTGCCAGCAGCCCCCCTGGAGGAGCTTTCTTT.

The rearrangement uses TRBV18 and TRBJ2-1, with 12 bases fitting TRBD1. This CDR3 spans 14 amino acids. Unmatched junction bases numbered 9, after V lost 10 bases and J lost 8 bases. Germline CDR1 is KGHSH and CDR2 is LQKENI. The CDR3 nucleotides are TGTGCCACCCAATGGGACAGGGGGCCCGATGAGCAGTTCTTC. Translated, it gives CATQWDRGPDEQFF.

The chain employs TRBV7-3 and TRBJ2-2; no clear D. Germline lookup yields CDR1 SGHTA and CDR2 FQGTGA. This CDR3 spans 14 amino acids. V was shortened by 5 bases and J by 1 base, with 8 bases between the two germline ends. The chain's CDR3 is CASSEQLNTGELFF. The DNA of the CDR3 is TGTGCCAGCAGCGAACAACTGAACACCGGGGAGCTGTTTTTT.

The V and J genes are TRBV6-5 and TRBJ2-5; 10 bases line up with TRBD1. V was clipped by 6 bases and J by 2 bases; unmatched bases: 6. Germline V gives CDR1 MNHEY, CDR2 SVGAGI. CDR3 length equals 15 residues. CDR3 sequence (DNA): TGTGCCAGCAGGCCAGGGACAGGGGATCAAGAGACCCAGTACTTC. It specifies CASRPGTGDQETQYF.

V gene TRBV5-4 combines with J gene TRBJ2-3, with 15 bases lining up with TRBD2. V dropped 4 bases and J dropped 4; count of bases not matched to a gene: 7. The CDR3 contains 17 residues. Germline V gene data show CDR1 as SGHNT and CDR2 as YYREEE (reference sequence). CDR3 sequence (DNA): TGTGCCAGCAGCCGGAGGACTAGCGGGGGGGCGGCAGATACGCAGTATTTT. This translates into CASSRRTSGGAADTQYF.

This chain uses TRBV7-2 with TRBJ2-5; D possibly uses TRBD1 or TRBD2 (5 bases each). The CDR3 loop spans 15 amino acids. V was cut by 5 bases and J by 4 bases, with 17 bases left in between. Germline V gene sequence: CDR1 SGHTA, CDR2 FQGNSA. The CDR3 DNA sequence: TGTGCCAGCAGCCCCCCCCCGGGACCCTCAGAGACCCAGTACTTC. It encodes CASSPPPGPSETQYF.

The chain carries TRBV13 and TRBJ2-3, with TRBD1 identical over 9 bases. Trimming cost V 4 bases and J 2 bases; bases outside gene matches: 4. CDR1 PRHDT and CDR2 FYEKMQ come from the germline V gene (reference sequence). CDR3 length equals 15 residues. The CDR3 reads CASSSRQGDTDTQYF. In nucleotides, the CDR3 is TGTGCCAGCAGCTCCCGACAGGGGGACACAGATACGCAGTATTTT.

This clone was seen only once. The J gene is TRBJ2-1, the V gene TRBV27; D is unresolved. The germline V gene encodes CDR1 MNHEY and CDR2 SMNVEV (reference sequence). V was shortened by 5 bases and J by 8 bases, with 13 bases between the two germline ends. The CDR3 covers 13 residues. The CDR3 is CASSQVQHDEQFF. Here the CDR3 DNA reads TGTGCCAGCAGTCAGGTCCAGCACGATGAGCAGTTCTTC.